Following are 10 T cell receptor beta chains from one sample sequenced in a study of early T cells in non-severe SARS-CoV-2 infection. TCRdb analysed the 5' RACE reads with MiXCR anew, one entry per CDR3 protein. The profile shows about 27,000 distinct CDR3 sequences, roughly 5% of them singletons. The specimen was whole blood. Receptors originate from an adult who was a healthcare worker with PCR-confirmed SARS-CoV-2 infection or an uninfected control (not recorded which).

There are many counts of this clonotype. The chain is built from TRBV9 and TRBJ2-5, with 8 bases aligning to TRBD1. V was clipped by 3 bases and J by 5 bases; unmatched bases: 9. The CDR3 sequence is 15 residues long. CDR1 is SGDLS and CDR2 is YYNGEE in the germline V gene. Here the CDR3 DNA reads TGTGCCAGCAGCGAGGGCGACAGGGGTATGGAGACCCAGTACTTC. Translated, it gives CASSEGDRGMETQYF.

This clonotype occurred many times. The gene calls are TRBV12-3 or TRBV12-4 and TRBJ2-3; 7 nucleotides match TRBD1. With V trimmed by 6 bases and J by 0 bases, 6 bases remained unmatched. The CDR3 length is 15 residues. The DNA of the CDR3 is TGTGCCAGCAGCCCGGACAGGTCTAGCACAGATACGCAGTATTTT. This encodes CASSPDRSSTDTQYF.

This clonotype has a count of ten or more. The chain employs TRBV5-8 and TRBJ1-2, with 8 bases fitting TRBD1. The V gene's germline CDR1 is SGHTS and CDR2 YDEGEE. V lost 2 bases to trimming and J lost 4 bases; unmatched junction nucleotides: 1. The CDR3 sequence is 13 residues long. The CDR3: CASSFGQGYGYTF. The CDR3 DNA follows: TGTGCCAGCAGCTTTGGACAGGGCTATGGCTACACCTTC.

This clonotype was seen ten or more times. The rearrangement uses TRBV11-3 and TRBJ2-5; 15 nucleotides line up with TRBD2. Germline values: CDR1 SGHNT, CDR2 YENEEA. The CDR3 spans 17 residues. Losses at the gene ends were 1 base for V and 3 bases for J; bases not matched to a gene: 3. The CDR3 region is CASSLGTSGGAEETQYF. For the CDR3, the DNA is TGTGCCAGCAGCTTAGGGACTAGCGGGGGGGCCGAAGAGACCCAGTACTTC. Variable domain in full (rest from reference TRBV11-3 and TRBJ2-5): EAGVVQSPRYKIIEKKQPVAFWCNPISGHNTLYWYLQNLGQGPELLIRYENEEAVDDSQLPKDRFSAERLKGVDSTLKIQPAELGDSAVYLCASSLGTSGGAEETQYFGPGTRLLVL.

V gene TRBV18 combines with J gene TRBJ2-4; D is perhaps TRBD1 or TRBD2 (5 bases each). Germline CDR1 KGHSH, CDR2 LQKENI. V was shortened by 6 bases and J by 0 bases, with 9 bases between the two germline ends. CDR3 length equals 14 residues. CDR3 protein: CASSGAVAKNIQYF. The CDR3 DNA follows: TGTGCCAGCTCCGGGGCGGTAGCCAAAAACATTCAGTACTTC.

This clonotype was seen repeatedly, ten times or more. The junction differs from germline at one of its ends, possibly a read error. In DNA, the CDR3 is TGTGCTAGTGGTTTGGGAAATAGCGATCAGCCCCAGCATTTT. Translation: CASGLGNSDQPQHF. This chain links TRBV12-5 with TRBJ1-5; D remains ambiguous. This CDR3 region has 14 residues. Germline lookup yields CDR1 LGHNT and CDR2 FRNRAP.

The rearrangement uses TRBV3-1 and TRBJ1-1; D may be TRBD1 (6 bases). Trimming cost V 1 base and J 1 base, with 16 bases left between them. This CDR3 is 17 amino acids long. The germline CDR1 and CDR2 sequences are LGHDT and YNNKEL (reference sequence). The CDR3 nucleotides are TGTGCCAGCAGCCAAGGAGGGGGTTTCCTAGGGAACACTGAAGCTTTCTTT. This codes for CASSQGGGFLGNTEAFF.

This clonotype was detected a few times. CDR3 coding DNA: TGTGCCAGCAGTTTTCGAACGGTCTATGGCTACACCTTC. It specifies CASSFRTVYGYTF. V and J are TRBV12-3 or TRBV12-4 and TRBJ1-2; D is unresolved. Trimming took off 3 bases at V and 4 bases at J, with 9 bases between the two ends. The CDR3 loop spans 13 amino acids.

This clonotype came up many times. The chain joins TRBV7-6 to TRBJ1-6; the match to TRBD1 covers 9 bases. The CDR3 spans 15 residues. Germline V gives CDR1 SGHVS, CDR2 FNYEAQ. V was clipped by 4 bases and J by 7 bases; unmatched bases: 5. The CDR3 sequence is CASSYRQGVNSPLHF. The DNA of the CDR3 is TGTGCCAGCAGCTATAGACAGGGGGTCAATTCACCCCTCCACTTT.

Concerning this clonotype itself: This could be a read error, since a much larger clone is one nucleotide away. V is TRBV6-5 and J is TRBJ2-3; TRBD2 agrees at 8 bases. Looked up from germline, CDR1 is MNHEY and CDR2 is SVGAGI. CDR3 length: 13 amino acids. J lost 8 bases, V lost 6 bases, and 7 bases had no gene match. The CDR3 bases are TGTGCCAGCAGACTTAGCGGGGAGGGTACGCAGTATTTT. This sequence encodes CASRLSGEGTQYF.